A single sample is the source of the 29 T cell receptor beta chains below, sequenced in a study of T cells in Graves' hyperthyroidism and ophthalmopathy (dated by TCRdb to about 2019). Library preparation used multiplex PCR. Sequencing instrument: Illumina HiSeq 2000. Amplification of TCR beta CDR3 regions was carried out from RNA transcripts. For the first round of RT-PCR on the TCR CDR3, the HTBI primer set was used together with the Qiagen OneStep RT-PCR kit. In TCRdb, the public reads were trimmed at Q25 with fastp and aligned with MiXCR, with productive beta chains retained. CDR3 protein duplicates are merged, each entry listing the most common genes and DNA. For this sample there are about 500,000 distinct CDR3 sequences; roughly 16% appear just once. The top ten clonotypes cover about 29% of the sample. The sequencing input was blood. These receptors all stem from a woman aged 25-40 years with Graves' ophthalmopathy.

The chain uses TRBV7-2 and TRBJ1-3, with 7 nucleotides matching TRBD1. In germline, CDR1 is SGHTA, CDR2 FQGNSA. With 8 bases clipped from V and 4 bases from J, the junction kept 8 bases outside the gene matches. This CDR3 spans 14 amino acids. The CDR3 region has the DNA TGTGCCAGCTTCGACAGGGCGACGGGAAACACCATATATTTT. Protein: CASFDRATGNTIYF.

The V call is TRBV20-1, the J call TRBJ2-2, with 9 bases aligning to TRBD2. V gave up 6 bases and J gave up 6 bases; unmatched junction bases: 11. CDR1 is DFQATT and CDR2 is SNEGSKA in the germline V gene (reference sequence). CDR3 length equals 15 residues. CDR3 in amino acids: CSAPQIGGRAGELFF. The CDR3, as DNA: TGCAGTGCGCCTCAGATCGGCGGGAGGGCCGGGGAGCTGTTTTTT.

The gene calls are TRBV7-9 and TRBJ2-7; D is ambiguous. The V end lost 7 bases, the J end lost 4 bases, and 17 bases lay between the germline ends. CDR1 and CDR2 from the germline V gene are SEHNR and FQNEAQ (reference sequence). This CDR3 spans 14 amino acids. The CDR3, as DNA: TGTGCCAGCACCGACTCCATAGCACTTTACGAGCAGTACTTC. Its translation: CASTDSIALYEQYF. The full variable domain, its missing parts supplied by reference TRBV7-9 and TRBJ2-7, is DTGVSQNPRHKITKRGQNVTFRCDPISEHNRLYWYRQTLGQGPEFLTYFQNEAQLEKSRLLSDRFSAERPKGSFSTLEIQRTEQGDSAMYLCASTDSIALYEQYFGPGTRLTVT.

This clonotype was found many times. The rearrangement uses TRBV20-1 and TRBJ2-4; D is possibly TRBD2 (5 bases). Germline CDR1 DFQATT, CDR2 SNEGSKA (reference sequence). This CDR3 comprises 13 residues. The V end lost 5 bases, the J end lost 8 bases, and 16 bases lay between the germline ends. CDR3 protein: CSAPKEDADIQYF. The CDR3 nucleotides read TGCAGTGCTCCTAAGGAGGACGCGGACATTCAGTACTTC.

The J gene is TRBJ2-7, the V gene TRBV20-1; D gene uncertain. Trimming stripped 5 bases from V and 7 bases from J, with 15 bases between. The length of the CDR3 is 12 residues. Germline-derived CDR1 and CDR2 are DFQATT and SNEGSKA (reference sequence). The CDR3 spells CSAPRQADEQYF. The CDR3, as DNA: TGCAGTGCTCCCCGCCAGGCGGATGAGCAGTACTTC.

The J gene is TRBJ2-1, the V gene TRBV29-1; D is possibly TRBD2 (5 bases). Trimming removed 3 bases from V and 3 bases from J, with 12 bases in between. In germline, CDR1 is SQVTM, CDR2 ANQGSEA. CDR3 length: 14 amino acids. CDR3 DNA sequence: TGCAGCGTTGACCGGGAAATCATCTACAATGAGCAGTTCTTC. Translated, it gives CSVDREIIYNEQFF.

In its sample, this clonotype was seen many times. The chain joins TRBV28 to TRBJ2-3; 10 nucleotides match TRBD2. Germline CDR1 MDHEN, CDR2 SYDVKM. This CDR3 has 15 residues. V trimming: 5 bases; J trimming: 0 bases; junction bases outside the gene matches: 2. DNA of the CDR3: TGTGCCAGCAGTAGCGGGGGGGGTAGCACAGATACGCAGTATTTT. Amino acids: CASSSGGGSTDTQYF.

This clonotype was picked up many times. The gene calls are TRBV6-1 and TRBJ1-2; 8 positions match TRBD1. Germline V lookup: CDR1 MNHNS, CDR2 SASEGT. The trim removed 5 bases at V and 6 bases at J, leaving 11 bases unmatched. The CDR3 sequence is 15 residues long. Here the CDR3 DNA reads TGTGCCAGCAGTTTCCGACAGGGGAGTTTCGATGGCTACACCTTC. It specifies CASSFRQGSFDGYTF.

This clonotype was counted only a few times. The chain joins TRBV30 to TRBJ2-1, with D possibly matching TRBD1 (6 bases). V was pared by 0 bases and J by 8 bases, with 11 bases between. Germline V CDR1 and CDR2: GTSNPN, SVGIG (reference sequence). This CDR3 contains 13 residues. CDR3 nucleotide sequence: TGTGCCTGGAGTGTAGTACAGGGTCATGAGCAGTTCTTC. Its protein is CAWSVVQGHEQFF.

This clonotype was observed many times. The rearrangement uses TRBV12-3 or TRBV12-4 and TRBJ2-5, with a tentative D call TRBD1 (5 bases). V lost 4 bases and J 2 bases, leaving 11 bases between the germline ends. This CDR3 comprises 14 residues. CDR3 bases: TGTGCCAGCAGTTCCCGACAGCTACAAGAGACCCAGTACTTC. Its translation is CASSSRQLQETQYF.

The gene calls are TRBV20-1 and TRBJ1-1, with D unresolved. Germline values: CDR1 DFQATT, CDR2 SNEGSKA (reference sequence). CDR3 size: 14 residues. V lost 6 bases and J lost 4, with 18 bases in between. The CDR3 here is CSALRGDSPTEAFF. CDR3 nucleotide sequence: TGCAGTGCCCTCCGGGGTGACTCGCCCACTGAAGCTTTCTTT.

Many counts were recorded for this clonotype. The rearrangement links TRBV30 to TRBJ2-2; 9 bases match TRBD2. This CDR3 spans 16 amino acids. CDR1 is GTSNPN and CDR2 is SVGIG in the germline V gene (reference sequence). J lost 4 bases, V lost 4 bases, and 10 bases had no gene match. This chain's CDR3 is CAWIPPGLAVTGELFF. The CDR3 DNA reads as TGTGCCTGGATCCCTCCGGGACTAGCTGTCACCGGGGAGCTGTTTTTT.

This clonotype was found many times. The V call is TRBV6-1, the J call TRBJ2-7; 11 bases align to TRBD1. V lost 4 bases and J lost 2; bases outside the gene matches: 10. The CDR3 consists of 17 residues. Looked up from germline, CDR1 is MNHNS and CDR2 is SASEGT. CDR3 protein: CASSVFQPGQGAYEQYF. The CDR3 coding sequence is TGTGCCAGCAGTGTATTTCAACCGGGACAGGGGGCCTACGAGCAGTACTTC.

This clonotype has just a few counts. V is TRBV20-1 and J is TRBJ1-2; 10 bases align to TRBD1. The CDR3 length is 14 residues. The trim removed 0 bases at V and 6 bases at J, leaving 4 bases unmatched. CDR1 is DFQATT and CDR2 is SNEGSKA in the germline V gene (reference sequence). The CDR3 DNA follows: TGCAGTGCTAGAGACCCCGGGACAGGGGATGGCTACACCTTC. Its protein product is CSARDPGTGDGYTF.

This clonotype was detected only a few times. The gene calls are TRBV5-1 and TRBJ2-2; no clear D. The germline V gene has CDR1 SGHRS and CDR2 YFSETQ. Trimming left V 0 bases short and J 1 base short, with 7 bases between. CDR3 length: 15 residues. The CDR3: CASSLASENTGELFF. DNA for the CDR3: TGCGCCAGCAGCTTGGCCAGTGAGAACACCGGGGAGCTGTTTTTT.

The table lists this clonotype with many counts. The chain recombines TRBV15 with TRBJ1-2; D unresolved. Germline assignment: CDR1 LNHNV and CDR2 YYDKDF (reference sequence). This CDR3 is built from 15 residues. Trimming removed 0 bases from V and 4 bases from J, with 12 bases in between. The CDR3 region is CATSRDSKDFYGYTF. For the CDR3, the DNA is TGTGCCACCAGCAGAGATTCTAAGGATTTCTATGGCTACACCTTC.

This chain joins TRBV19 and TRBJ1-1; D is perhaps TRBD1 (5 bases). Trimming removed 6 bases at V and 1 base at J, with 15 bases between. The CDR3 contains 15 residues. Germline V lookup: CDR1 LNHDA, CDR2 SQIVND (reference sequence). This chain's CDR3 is CASRGHAGGNTEAFF. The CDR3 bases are TGTGCCAGTAGAGGACACGCCGGGGGGAACACTGAAGCTTTCTTT.

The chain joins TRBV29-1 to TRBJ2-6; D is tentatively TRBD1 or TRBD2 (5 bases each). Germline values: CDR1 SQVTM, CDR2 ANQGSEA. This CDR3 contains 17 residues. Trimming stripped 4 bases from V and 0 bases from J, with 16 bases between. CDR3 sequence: CSVGGPGWGSGANVLTF. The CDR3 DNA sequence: TGCAGCGTTGGAGGGCCAGGGTGGGGCTCTGGGGCCAACGTCCTGACTTTC.

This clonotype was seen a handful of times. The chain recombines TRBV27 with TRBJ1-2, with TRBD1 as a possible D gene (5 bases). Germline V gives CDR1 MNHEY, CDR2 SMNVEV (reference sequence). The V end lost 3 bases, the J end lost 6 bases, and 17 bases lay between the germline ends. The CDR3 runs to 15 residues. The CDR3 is CASSFAGSIGDGYTF. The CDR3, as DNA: TGTGCCAGCAGTTTTGCAGGGAGCATCGGGGATGGCTACACCTTC.

CDR3 in DNA: TGTGCCAGCTCGATTGGGAGCGGGAACACTGAAGCTTTCTTT. It translates to CASSIGSGNTEAFF. The V and J genes are TRBV18 and TRBJ1-1; no clear D. V was cut by 6 bases and J by 1 base, with 12 bases left in between. Germline V gene lookup returns CDR1 KGHSH and CDR2 LQKENI. The CDR3 has 14 amino acids.

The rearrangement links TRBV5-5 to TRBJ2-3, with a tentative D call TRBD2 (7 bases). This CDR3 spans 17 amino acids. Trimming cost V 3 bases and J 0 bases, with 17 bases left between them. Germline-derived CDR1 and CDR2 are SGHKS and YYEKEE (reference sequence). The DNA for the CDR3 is TGTGCCAGCAGCTGGCGGGGGCGCGCCCCTAGCACAGATACGCAGTATTTT. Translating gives CASSWRGRAPSTDTQYF.

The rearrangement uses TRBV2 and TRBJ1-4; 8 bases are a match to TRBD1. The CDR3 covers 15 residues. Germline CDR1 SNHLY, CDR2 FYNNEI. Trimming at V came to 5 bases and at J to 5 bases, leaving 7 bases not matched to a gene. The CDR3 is CASSPGTGKNEKLFF. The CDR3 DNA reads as TGTGCCAGCAGTCCCGGGACAGGAAAGAATGAAAAACTGTTTTTT.

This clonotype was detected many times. The CDR3: CATSPSGYNEQFF. The CDR3 DNA reads TGTGCCACCAGCCCCTCGGGCTACAATGAGCAGTTCTTC. This chain connects TRBV24-1 to TRBJ2-1, with D hard to call. The V end was cut by 7 bases, the J end by 3 bases, with 9 bases between. Germline V lookup: CDR1 KGHDR, CDR2 SFDVKD. The CDR3 has 13 residues.

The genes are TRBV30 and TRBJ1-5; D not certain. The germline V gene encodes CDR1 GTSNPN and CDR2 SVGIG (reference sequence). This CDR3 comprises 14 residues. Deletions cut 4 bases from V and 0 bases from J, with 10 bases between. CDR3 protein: CAWKPGYSNQPQHF. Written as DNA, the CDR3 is TGTGCCTGGAAGCCCGGGTATAGCAATCAGCCCCAGCATTTT.

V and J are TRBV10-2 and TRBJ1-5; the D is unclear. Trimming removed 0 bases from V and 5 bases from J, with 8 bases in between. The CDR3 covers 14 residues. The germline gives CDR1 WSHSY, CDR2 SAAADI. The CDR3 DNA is TGCGCCAGCAGTGAGTCGAACGGTCATCAGCCCCAGCATTTT. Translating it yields CASSESNGHQPQHF.

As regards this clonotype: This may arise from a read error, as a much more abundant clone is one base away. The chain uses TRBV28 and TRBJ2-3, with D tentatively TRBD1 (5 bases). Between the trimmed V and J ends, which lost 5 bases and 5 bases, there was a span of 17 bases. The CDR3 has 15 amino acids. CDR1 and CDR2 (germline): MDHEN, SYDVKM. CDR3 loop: CASSLDPGQGDTQYF. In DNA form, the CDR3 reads TGTGCCAGCAGTCTAGACCCAGGACAAGGAGATACGCAGTATTTT.

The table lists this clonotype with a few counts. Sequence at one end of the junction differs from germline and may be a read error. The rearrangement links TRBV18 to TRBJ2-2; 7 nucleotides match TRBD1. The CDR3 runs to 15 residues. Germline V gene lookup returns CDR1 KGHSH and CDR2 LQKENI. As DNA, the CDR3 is TGTGCCAGCTCACCATCACAGGGGAACGCCGGGGAGCTGTTTTTT. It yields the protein CASSPSQGNAGELFF.

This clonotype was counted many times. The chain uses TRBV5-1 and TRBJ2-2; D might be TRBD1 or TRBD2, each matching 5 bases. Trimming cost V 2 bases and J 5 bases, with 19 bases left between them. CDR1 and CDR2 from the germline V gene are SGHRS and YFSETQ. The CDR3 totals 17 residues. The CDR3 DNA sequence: TGCGCCAGCAGCTTTCTCCATGCCAGGGAGATGACCGGGGAGCTGTTTTTT. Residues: CASSFLHAREMTGELFF.

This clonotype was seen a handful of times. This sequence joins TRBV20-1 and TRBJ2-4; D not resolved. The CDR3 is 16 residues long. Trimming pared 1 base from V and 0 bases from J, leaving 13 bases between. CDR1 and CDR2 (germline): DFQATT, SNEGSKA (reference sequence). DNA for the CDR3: TGCAGTGCTAGAGTTCCACACGCTCTAGCCAAAAACATTCAGTACTTC. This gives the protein CSARVPHALAKNIQYF.